The sequence of this T cell receptor (beta chain) was determined in a study of T cell responses to AZD1222 COVID-19 vaccine. Findings of the study overall: Seropositive at baseline were only six AZD1222 recipients.

Germline V gives CDR1 GTSNPN, CDR2 SVGIG (reference sequence). The CDR3 contains 14 residues. After removal of 1 base from V and 5 bases from J, the junction contained 6 bases not matched to a gene. Profiled with immunoSEQ multiplex PCR; TCRdb holds only in-frame clones, not every one. Found here are more than 65,000 clones, 78% of them singletons; the top ten hold 20% to 25%. Remarks on this clone: Its antigen is not known.

The receptor was derived from an adult in good health. The sequences come from peripheral blood, collected on day 0 of AZD1222 vaccination. The chain links TRBV30 to TRBJ2-3; the match to TRBD2 covers 7 bases. For the CDR3, the DNA is TGTGCCTGGAGTGCACTCGCGGGAGTAGATACGCAGTATTTT. Translating it yields CAWSALAGVDTQYF.